A single sample gave rise to the 10 T cell receptor beta chains below, sequenced in a study of blood T cell repertoires in COVID-19. Libraries were prepared by immunoSEQ multiplex PCR; TCRdb keeps only in-frame clonotypes and omits some of them. Among about 240,000 clones listed, roughly 82% were seen once. The sample taken for sequencing was peripheral blood. These receptors came from a woman in her 70s with acute or convalescent COVID-19.

The V and J genes are TRBV7-2 and TRBJ2-5; no reliable D call. The CDR3 covers 13 residues. V lost 5 bases and J lost 0, with 7 bases in between. Germline CDR1 is SGHTA and CDR2 is FQGNSA. CDR3 protein: CASSGTYQETQYF. CDR3 bases: TGTGCCAGCAGCGGCACCTACCAAGAGACCCAGTACTTC.

There are a few counts of this clone. The chain employs TRBV4-3 and TRBJ1-3; D is possibly TRBD1 (5 bases). V dropped 0 bases and J dropped 4 bases, with 16 bases sitting between them. Germline V lookup: CDR1 LGHNA, CDR2 YSLEER. The CDR3 spans 17 residues. For the CDR3, the DNA is TGCGCCAGCAGCCAAGATCAAGGACCAGGGTCCGGAAACACCATATATTTT. It codes for CASSQDQGPGSGNTIYF.

The chain recombines TRBV18 with TRBJ1-3, with D unclear. Trimming removed 3 bases from V and 3 bases from J, with 15 bases in between. CDR1 KGHSH and CDR2 LQKENI come from the germline V gene. This CDR3 has 16 amino acids. CDR3 residues: CASSPKTTAVGNTIYF. The CDR3 nucleotides are TGTGCCAGCTCACCGAAGACAACGGCTGTTGGAAACACCATATATTTT. Combining the CDR3 with reference TRBV18 and TRBJ1-3 gives the whole variable domain NAGVMQNPRHLVRRRGQEARLRCSPMKGHSHVYWYRQLPEEGLKFMVYLQKENIIDESGMPKERFSAEFPKEGPSILRIQQVVRGDSAAYFCASSPKTTAVGNTIYFGEGSWLTVV.

This sequence joins TRBV29-1 and TRBJ1-3; maybe TRBD1 (5 bases). Germline loops: CDR1 SQVTM, CDR2 ANQGSEA. Between the trimmed V and J ends, which lost 3 bases and 8 bases, there was a span of 14 bases. The CDR3 is 13 amino acids. The CDR3 DNA reads TGCAGCGTTGAGAAGCAGGGTAGAGACACCATATATTTT. Protein: CSVEKQGRDTIYF.

The chain combines TRBV21-1 with TRBJ1-5; the table's D call, TRBD1, has no DNA check behind it. TRBV21-1 is noted as a pseudogene. CDR3 size: 16 residues. The CDR3 DNA follows: TGTGCCAGCAGCAAAACCCCAGGGGGCGATGATCAGCCCCAGCATTTT. Protein sequence: CASSKTPGGDDQPQHF.

This clone came up a few times. The rearrangement links TRBV4-1 to TRBJ2-1; possible D gene TRBD2, 6 bases. The germline V and J ends were trimmed by 0 bases and 1 base, with 10 bases remaining between them. The germline V gene encodes CDR1 MGHRA and CDR2 YSYEKL. This CDR3 comprises 16 residues. The CDR3 protein is CASSQEGRGSYNEQFF. The CDR3 DNA sequence: TGCGCCAGCAGCCAAGAAGGGCGGGGATCCTACAATGAGCAGTTCTTC.

The CDR3 DNA follows: TGCGCCAGCCTCCGCGAGACAGGGATAGTGGGGACCCAGTACTTC. This gives the protein CASLRETGIVGTQYF. This chain joins TRBV10-2 and TRBJ2-5; TRBD1 matches at 7 bases. J lost 7 bases, V lost 8 bases, and 16 bases had no gene match. This CDR3 contains 15 residues. Germline loops: CDR1 WSHSY, CDR2 SAAADI.

This chain connects TRBV11-2 to TRBJ1-1; tentatively, D is TRBD1 (6 bases). The germline CDR1 and CDR2 sequences are SGHAT and FQNNGV. CDR3 size: 15 residues. Trimming pared 1 base from V and 0 bases from J, leaving 9 bases between. CDR3 coding DNA: TGTGCCAGCAGCTTAGGGACAGTAATGAACACTGAAGCTTTCTTT. Protein product: CASSLGTVMNTEAFF.

This chain connects TRBV28 to TRBJ1-1; TRBD1 matches at 7 bases. After removal of 3 bases from V and 0 bases from J, the junction contained 1 base not matched to a gene. The germline V gene has CDR1 MDHEN and CDR2 SYDVKM. CDR3 size: 14 residues. The CDR3 bases are TGTGCCAGCAGTTTTGACAGGGTGAACACTGAAGCTTTCTTT. It translates to CASSFDRVNTEAFF. The whole variable domain, filled in from reference TRBV28 and TRBJ1-1, reads DVKVTQSSRYLVKRTGEKVFLECVQDMDHENMFWYRQDPGLGLRLIYFSYDVKMKEKGDIPEGYSVSREKKERFSLILESASTNQTSMYLCASSFDRVNTEAFFGQGTRLTVV.

DNA of the CDR3: TGTGCCAGCAGCTTATCAACCGCTATGAACACTGAAGCTTTCTTT. Protein product: CASSLSTAMNTEAFF. The chain couples TRBV7-9 to TRBJ1-1; D unclear. The CDR3 contains 15 residues. Trimming pared 2 bases from V and 0 bases from J, leaving 10 bases between. Looked up from germline, CDR1 is SEHNR and CDR2 is FQNEAQ (reference sequence).